These 6 T cell receptor beta chains were all obtained from the same sample, sequenced in a study of shared clonotypes between healthy human individuals. The assay was immunoSEQ multiplex PCR, and TCRdb's table has in-frame clones only and misses some. Altogether 2 million or so clones are present, roughly 94% being singletons, with the ten largest covering about 0.13%. The sample taken for sequencing was naive CD4+ T cells sorted from blood. Noted subset: CD45RA+ positively selected. The receptors here all came from a man younger than 35 in good health.

As regards this clone: The same CDR3 also results from other DNA sequences found in this sample. This rearrangement joins TRBV9 to TRBJ2-7; 7 bases are a match to TRBD1. The V segment lost 0 bases and the J segment 1 base; nucleotides outside the gene matches: 4. CDR1 and CDR2 (germline): SGDLS, YYNGEE. The CDR3 loop spans 15 amino acids. The CDR3: CASSVDPGGSYEQYF. CDR3 DNA: TGTGCCAGCAGCGTAGACCCAGGGGGTTCCTACGAGCAGTACTTC.

V is TRBV9 and J is TRBJ2-7; 10 nucleotides agree with TRBD1. V shed 4 bases, J shed 7 bases, and the junction held 8 bases outside the gene matches. This CDR3 spans 14 amino acids. Germline V lookup: CDR1 SGDLS, CDR2 YYNGEE. For the CDR3, the DNA is TGTGCCAGCAGCACAACCGGGACAGGGGCAGAGCAGTACTTC. This gives the protein CASSTTGTGAEQYF.

The sample holds one count of this clone. The chain uses TRBV5-6 and TRBJ1-2; D is unresolved. Trimming left V 2 bases short and J 1 base short, with 21 bases between. CDR3 length: 18 residues. The germline V gene encodes CDR1 SGHDT and CDR2 YYEEEE. The CDR3 region is CASSFGRARARDNYGYTF. The CDR3 coding sequence is TGTGCCAGCAGCTTTGGACGCGCACGGGCACGAGATAACTATGGCTACACCTTC.

The chain employs TRBV10-3 and TRBJ1-1, with 11 nucleotides matching TRBD1. Germline V gene sequence: CDR1 ENHRY, CDR2 SYGVKD. Losses at the gene ends were 10 bases for V and 0 bases for J; bases not matched to a gene: 10. This CDR3 contains 16 residues. The CDR3: CATGTGGTSMNTEAFF. The DNA of the CDR3 is TGTGCCACCGGGACAGGGGGGACCTCTATGAACACTGAAGCTTTCTTT.

Regarding this clone: One end of the junction is discordant with germline, which a read error may explain. The chain is built from TRBV27 and TRBJ1-6; D gene ambiguous. Germline CDR1 is MNHEY and CDR2 is SMNVEV (reference sequence). This CDR3 contains 15 residues. The CDR3 DNA follows: TGTGCCAGCAGTTTATATTCCGTGGATAATTCGCCCCTCCACTTT. Protein: CASSLYSVDNSPLHF.

V gene TRBV6-5 combines with J gene TRBJ2-1; unclear D gene. The CDR3 loop spans 13 amino acids. Trimming took 9 bases from V and 2 from J, leaving 11 bases between them. Germline V lookup: CDR1 MNHEY, CDR2 SVGAGI. CDR3: CARGPGAYNEQFF. CDR3 coding DNA: TGTGCCAGAGGGCCAGGTGCCTACAATGAGCAGTTCTTC.